This T cell receptor beta chain comes out of a study of blood T cell repertoires in COVID-19. In the study overall: Some COVID-19 samples were acute and others convalescent; all came from the United States, Italy and Spain. T cells, B-cell-depleted T cells, or PBMCs supplied cDNA or gDNA.

Seattle-derived patients entered the study during active infection and were followed longitudinally. Original analysis: Reference gene primer amplification gave nucleated cell count estimates. Repertoires were generated with immunoSEQ multiplex PCR, while TCRdb's copy carries only in-frame clones and drops some. For V, J and clone size, that table is used; D and trimming come from the DNA. The sample lists some 120,000 clones, over 85% occurring once. Trimming stripped 1 base from V and 6 bases from J, with 6 bases between. In germline, CDR1 is SGHNT, CDR2 YENEEA. The CDR3 loop spans 12 amino acids. The sequence derives from a man between 60 and 75 years old with COVID-19, enrolled during active disease. J is TRBJ1-2 and V is TRBV11-3, with a weak D call TRBD1 (6 bases). Sequencing input: peripheral blood. Here the CDR3 DNA reads TGTGCCAGCAGCTTAGGACAGGATGGCTACACCTTC. This codes for CASSLGQDGYTF.